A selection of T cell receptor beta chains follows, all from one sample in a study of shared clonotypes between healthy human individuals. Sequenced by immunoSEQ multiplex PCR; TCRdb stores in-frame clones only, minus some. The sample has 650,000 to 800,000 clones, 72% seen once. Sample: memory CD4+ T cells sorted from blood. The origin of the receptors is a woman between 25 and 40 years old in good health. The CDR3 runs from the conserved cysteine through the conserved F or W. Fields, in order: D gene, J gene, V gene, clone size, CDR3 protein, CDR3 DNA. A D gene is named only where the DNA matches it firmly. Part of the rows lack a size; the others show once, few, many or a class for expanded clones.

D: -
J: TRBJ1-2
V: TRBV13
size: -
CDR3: CASTKGGQGLGGYTF
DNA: TGTGCCAGCACCAAAGGTGGGCAGGGTTTGGGTGGCTACACCTTC

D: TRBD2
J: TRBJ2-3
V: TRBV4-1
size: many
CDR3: CASSQSRLAGGSPDTQYF
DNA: TGCGCCAGCAGCCAATCTAGACTAGCGGGAGGGTCACCAGATACGCAGTATTTT

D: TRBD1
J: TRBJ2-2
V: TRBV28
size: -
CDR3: CASRSSGTGTGELFF
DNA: TGTGCCAGCAGGTCATCGGGGACAGGGACCGGGGAGCTGTTTTTT

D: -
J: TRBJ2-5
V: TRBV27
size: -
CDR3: CASSLGRTRLETQYF
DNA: TGTGCCAGCAGTTTAGGCCGGACCCGACTGGAGACCCAGTACTTC

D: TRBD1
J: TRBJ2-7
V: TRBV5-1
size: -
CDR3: CASSPTGGAYEQYF
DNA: TGCGCCAGCAGTCCTACAGGGGGCGCGTACGAGCAGTACTTC

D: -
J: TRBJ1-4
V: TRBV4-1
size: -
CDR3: CASSRVANEKLFF
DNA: TGCGCCAGCAGCCGGGTGGCTAATGAAAAACTGTTTTTT

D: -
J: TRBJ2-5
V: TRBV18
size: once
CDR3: CASSPLVGVQETQYF
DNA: TGTGCCAGCTCACCACTTGTCGGGGTACAAGAGACCCAGTACTTC

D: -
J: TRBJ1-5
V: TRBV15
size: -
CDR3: CATSSWTSTFNQPQHF
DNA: TGTGCCACCAGCAGCTGGACTTCTACGTTCAATCAGCCCCAGCATTTT

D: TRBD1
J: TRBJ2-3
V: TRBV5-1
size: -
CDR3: CASSIGDRDTDTQYF
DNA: TGCGCCAGCAGCATCGGGGACAGGGACACAGATACGCAGTATTTT

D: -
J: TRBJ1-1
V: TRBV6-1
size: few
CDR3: CASSVLQGTEAFF
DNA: TGTGCCAGCAGTGTTCTTCAGGGCACTGAAGCTTTCTTT

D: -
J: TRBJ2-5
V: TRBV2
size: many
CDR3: CASSEEETQYF
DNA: TGTGCCAGCTCGGAGGAAGAGACCCAGTACTTC

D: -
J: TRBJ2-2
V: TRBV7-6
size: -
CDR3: CASRGTSTAGELFF
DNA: TGTGCCAGCAGGGGTACTAGTACTGCCGGGGAGCTGTTTTTT

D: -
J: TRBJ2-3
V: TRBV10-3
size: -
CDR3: CAIKAAGGADTQYF
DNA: TGTGCCATCAAGGCGGCAGGTGGGGCAGATACGCAGTATTTT

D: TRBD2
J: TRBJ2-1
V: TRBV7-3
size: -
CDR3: CASGLVAGGINEQFF
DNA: TGTGCCAGCGGACTTGTAGCGGGAGGTATTAATGAGCAGTTCTTC

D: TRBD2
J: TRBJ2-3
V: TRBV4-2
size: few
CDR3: CASSQVSGLAGVMSDTQYF
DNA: TGTGCCAGCAGCCAAGTTTCGGGACTAGCGGGAGTAATGTCAGATACGCAGTATTTT

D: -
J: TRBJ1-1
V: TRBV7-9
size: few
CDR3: CASRGGWYEAEAFF
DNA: TGTGCCAGCAGGGGGGGTTGGTATGAGGCTGAAGCTTTCTTT

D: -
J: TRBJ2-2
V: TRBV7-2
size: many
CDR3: CASSLAAGTGELFF
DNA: TGTGCCAGCAGCTTAGCCGCGGGAACCGGGGAGCTGTTTTTT

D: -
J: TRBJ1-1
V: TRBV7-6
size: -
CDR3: CASSTQRDTEAFF
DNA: TGTGCCAGCAGCACGCAAAGGGACACTGAAGCTTTCTTT

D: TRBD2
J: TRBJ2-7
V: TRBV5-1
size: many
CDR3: CASSTGLAEADEQYF
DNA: TGCGCCAGCAGCACAGGACTAGCGGAGGCAGACGAGCAGTACTTC

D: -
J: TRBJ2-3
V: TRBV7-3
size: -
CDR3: CASGRRSREDTQYF
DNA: TGTGCCAGCGGGCGGAGGTCTAGAGAAGATACGCAGTATTTT

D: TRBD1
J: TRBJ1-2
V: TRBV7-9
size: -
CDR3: CASSFWTGRFNYGYTF
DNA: TGTGCCAGCAGCTTTTGGACAGGGAGATTTAACTATGGCTACACCTTC

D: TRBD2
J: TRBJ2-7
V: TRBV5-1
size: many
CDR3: CASSPQGSGSYEQYF
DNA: TGCGCCAGCAGCCCCCAGGGGAGCGGGAGTTACGAGCAGTACTTC

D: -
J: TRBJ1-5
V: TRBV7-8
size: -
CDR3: CASSFDGSNQPQHF
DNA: TGTGCCAGCAGCTTTGATGGGAGCAATCAGCCCCAGCATTTT

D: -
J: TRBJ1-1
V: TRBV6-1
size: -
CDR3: CASIYIQNTEAFF
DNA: TGTGCCAGCATTTATATCCAGAACACTGAAGCTTTCTTT

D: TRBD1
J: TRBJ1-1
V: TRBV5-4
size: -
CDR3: CASSLVRGSEAFF
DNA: TGTGCCAGCAGCTTGGTCAGGGGGAGTGAAGCTTTCTTT

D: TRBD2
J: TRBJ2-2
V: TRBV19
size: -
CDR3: CASAWGREAGGELFF
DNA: TGTGCCAGTGCTTGGGGACGGGAGGCTGGCGGGGAGCTGTTTTTT

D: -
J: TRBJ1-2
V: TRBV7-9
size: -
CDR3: CASSLLAEVYGYTF
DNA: TGTGCCAGCAGCTTACTGGCCGAGGTCTATGGCTACACCTTC

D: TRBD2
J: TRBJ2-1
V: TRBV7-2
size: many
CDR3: CASSLGGRERQFF
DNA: TGTGCCAGCAGCTTAGGAGGGCGGGAGCGGCAGTTCTTC

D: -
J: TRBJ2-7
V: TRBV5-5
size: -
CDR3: CASTAHGGGYEQYF
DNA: TGTGCCAGCACCGCCCACGGGGGAGGTTACGAGCAGTACTTC

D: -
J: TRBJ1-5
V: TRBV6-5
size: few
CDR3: CASSPGTGVNQPQHF
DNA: TGTGCCAGCAGTCCCGGGACGGGAGTTAATCAGCCCCAGCATTTT

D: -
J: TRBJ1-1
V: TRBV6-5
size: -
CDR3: CASSYSGGMNTEAFF
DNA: TGTGCCAGCAGTTACTCTGGGGGGATGAACACTGAAGCTTTCTTT

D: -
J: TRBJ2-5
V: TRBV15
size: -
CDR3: CATSRDRAEETQYF
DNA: TGTGCCACCAGCAGAGATAGGGCAGAAGAGACCCAGTACTTC

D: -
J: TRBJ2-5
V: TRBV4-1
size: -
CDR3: CASSQSSVVGETQYF
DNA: TGCGCCAGCAGCCAATCGAGCGTGGTGGGAGAGACCCAGTACTTC

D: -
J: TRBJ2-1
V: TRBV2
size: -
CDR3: CASTVRDNEQFF
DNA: TGTGCCAGCACAGTTCGGGACAATGAGCAGTTCTTC

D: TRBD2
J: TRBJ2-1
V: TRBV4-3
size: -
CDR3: CASSQLAEQFF
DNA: TGCGCCAGCAGCCAACTAGCGGAACAGTTCTTC

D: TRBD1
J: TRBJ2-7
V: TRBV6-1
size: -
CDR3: CASRAGTGAYEQYF
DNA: TGTGCCAGCAGAGCCGGGACAGGAGCCTACGAGCAGTACTTC

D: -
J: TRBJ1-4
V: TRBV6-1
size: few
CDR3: CASSDQGTLNEKLFF
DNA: TGTGCCAGCAGTGACCAAGGAACTCTCAATGAAAAACTGTTTTTT

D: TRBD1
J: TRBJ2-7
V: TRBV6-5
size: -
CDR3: CASSYIGTGIDEQYF
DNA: TGTGCCAGCAGTTACATAGGGACAGGTATCGACGAGCAGTACTTC

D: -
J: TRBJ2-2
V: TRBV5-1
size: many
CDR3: CASSFSGIAGELFF
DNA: TGCGCCAGCAGCTTCTCAGGGATCGCCGGGGAGCTGTTTTTT

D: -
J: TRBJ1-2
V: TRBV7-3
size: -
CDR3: CASSLIPAWGRTYPILYGYTF
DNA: TGTGCCAGCAGCTTAATACCGGCGTGGGGCAGAACTTACCCTATTCTATATGGCTACACCTTC

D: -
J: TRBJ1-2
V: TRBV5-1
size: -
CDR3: CASSLEPPRRDYGYTF
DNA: TGCGCCAGCAGCTTGGAACCGCCACGCAGGGACTATGGCTACACCTTC

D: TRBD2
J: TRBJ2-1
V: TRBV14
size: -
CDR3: CASSQVGLRYNEQFF
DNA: TGTGCCAGCAGCCAAGTGGGACTAAGATACAATGAGCAGTTCTTC

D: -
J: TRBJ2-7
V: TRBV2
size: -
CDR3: CATRRGAPYEQYF
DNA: TGTGCCACCCGGCGTGGGGCCCCCTACGAGCAGTACTTC